This entry features one T cell receptor beta chain sequence. The CDR3 length is 20 residues. Germline V gene lookup returns CDR1 SGHVS and CDR2 FNYEAQ. With V trimmed by 2 bases and J by 3 bases, 13 bases remained unmatched. As processed by the authors: Reference gene primer amplification gave nucleated cell count estimates. Clones were sequenced by immunoSEQ multiplex PCR, and TCRdb holds only the in-frame ones, with some missing. V and J calls and clone size are given by that table; D and trimming were obtained from the DNA. This table holds about 270,000 clones, 84% found once. This sample is drawn from a study of blood T cell repertoires in COVID-19. About the study: COVID-19 samples from acute and convalescent phases originated in the United States, Italy and Spain. From T cells, B-cell-depleted T cells, or PBMCs came the material, which was cDNA or gDNA.

This TCR derives from a human donor in a cohort sampled during active COVID-19. The chain employs TRBV7-6 and TRBJ2-3; TRBD2 matches 14 bases. Source material: peripheral blood. The CDR3 region is CASSLPEGPGLAGVTDTQYF. DNA for the CDR3: TGTGCCAGCAGCTTACCGGAGGGGCCGGGACTAGCGGGGGTAACAGATACGCAGTATTTT.